The 20 T cell receptor beta chains below come from one sample, sequenced in a study of PD-L1 blockade in urothelial cancer. Time point indicated: pretreatment peripheral blood. Only in-frame clones appear in the TCRdb table, and some are missing; sequencing was by immunoSEQ multiplex PCR. The data show roughly 120,000 clones, with 84% seen just once and 2.5% to 4% held by the top ten. Sequences were derived from PBMCs, sampled around atezolizumab (anti-PD-L1) treatment. These receptors originate from a man aged 45-60 years with urothelial cancer.

This chain connects TRBV7-9 to TRBJ2-1; TRBD2 matches at 7 bases. The J segment lost 5 bases and the V segment lost 6 bases, leaving 10 bases of the junction unmatched. Germline CDR1 SEHNR, CDR2 FQNEAQ (reference sequence). This CDR3 is 15 amino acids long. The CDR3 loop is CASRRPEGLNNEQFF. CDR3 DNA sequence: TGTGCCAGCAGGCGGCCCGAGGGACTAAACAATGAGCAGTTCTTC.

The chain is built from TRBV27 and TRBJ2-1; TRBD2 agrees at 7 bases. This CDR3 has 16 residues. V lost 5 bases, J lost 4 bases, and 11 bases stayed unmatched. The germline V gene has CDR1 MNHEY and CDR2 SMNVEV (reference sequence). The CDR3 DNA is TGTGCCAGCAGTCCCCGGGGGGTGGCGATGTACAATGAGCAGTTCTTC. It encodes CASSPRGVAMYNEQFF.

V is TRBV19 and J is TRBJ2-7, with D perhaps matching TRBD2 (6 bases). The CDR3 runs 15 residues. V dropped 7 bases and J dropped 6 bases, with 22 bases sitting between them. Germline loops: CDR1 LNHDA, CDR2 SQIVND (reference sequence). In nucleotides, the CDR3 is TGTGCCAGTACCACTAAACCCGGGAGCCCCAGCGAGCAGTACTTC. This translates into CASTTKPGSPSEQYF.

This chain joins TRBV28 and TRBJ2-7; D might be TRBD1 (6 bases). CDR1 MDHEN and CDR2 SYDVKM come from the germline V gene. V was clipped by 7 bases and J by 7 bases, with 20 bases between them. The CDR3 runs to 14 residues. The CDR3 sequence: CASITGTTLGEQYF. The CDR3 bases are TGTGCCAGCATAACCGGGACAACCCTAGGGGAGCAGTACTTC.

This clone was seen a few times. The V and J genes are TRBV25-1 and TRBJ1-5; 7 bases fit TRBD1. The CDR3 covers 17 residues. Trimming took 3 bases from V and 4 from J; bases not matched to a gene: 12. From germline, CDR1 is MGHDK and CDR2 SYGVNS. CDR3 residues: CASSDTKSDRKNQPQHF. The CDR3 DNA reads as TGTGCCAGCAGTGATACTAAGTCGGACAGGAAAAATCAGCCCCAGCATTTT.

V usage is TRBV7-3 and J usage is TRBJ2-3; 15 bases are shared with TRBD2. Germline trimming cut 5 bases from V and 6 bases from J; bases unmatched to any gene: 6. The length of the CDR3 is 16 residues. In germline, CDR1 is SGHTA, CDR2 FQGTGA. CDR3 nucleotides: TGTGCCAGCAGCAAAACGGGGACTAGCGGGAGGGATACGCAGTATTTT. This gives the protein CASSKTGTSGRDTQYF.

V gene TRBV7-9 combines with J gene TRBJ1-5, with 7 bases aligning to TRBD1. There are 13 residues in the CDR3. With 5 bases clipped from V and 7 bases from J, the junction kept 5 bases outside the gene matches. CDR1 SEHNR and CDR2 FQNEAQ come from the germline V gene (reference sequence). As DNA, the CDR3 is TGTGCCAGCAGCCCGTACAGGGGCCAGCCCCAGCATTTT. Amino acids: CASSPYRGQPQHF. The variable domain in full, completed from reference TRBV7-9 and TRBJ1-5, reads DTGVSQNPRHKITKRGQNVTFRCDPISEHNRLYWYRQTLGQGPEFLTYFQNEAQLEKSRLLSDRFSAERPKGSFSTLEIQRTEQGDSAMYLCASSPYRGQPQHFGDGTRLSIL.

The chain is built from TRBV29-1 and TRBJ1-2; D may be TRBD1 (5 bases). CDR1 SQVTM and CDR2 ANQGSEA come from the germline V gene. This CDR3 has 13 residues. The ends were cut back, 4 bases at V and 4 bases at J, with 13 bases in the middle. The CDR3 DNA sequence: TGCAGCGTTGTCAAGCCGGGGGGCTATGGCTACACCTTC. This codes for CSVVKPGGYGYTF.

This clone was recorded a few times. This chain joins TRBV5-1 and TRBJ2-7, with 9 bases that match TRBD2. Losses at the gene ends were 2 bases for V and 2 bases for J; bases not matched to a gene: 5. There are 15 residues in the CDR3. Germline V lookup: CDR1 SGHRS, CDR2 YFSETQ. CDR3 DNA sequence: TGCGCCAGCAGCTTCACTAGCGGGCCTACCTACGAGCAGTACTTC. Its translation: CASSFTSGPTYEQYF.

This clone came up once. The V and J genes are TRBV6-1 and TRBJ1-2; 7 nucleotides match TRBD1. The CDR3 is 16 amino acids. Germline values: CDR1 MNHNS, CDR2 SASEGT. J lost 5 bases, V lost 3 bases, and 12 bases had no gene match. The DNA of the CDR3 is TGTGCCAGCAGTGAGATAGCGGGACAGCCTTCATATGGCTACACCTTC. This translates into CASSEIAGQPSYGYTF.

The chain has TRBV18 and TRBJ1-5; the D is unclear. The CDR3 length is 14 residues. CDR1 is KGHSH, CDR2 LQKENI, per germline. The V gene lost 2 bases and the J gene lost 0 bases, with 5 bases spanning the gap. CDR3 DNA: TGTGCCAGCTCACCAATAGATAGCAATCAGCCCCAGCATTTT. It yields the protein CASSPIDSNQPQHF.

CDR3 loop: CASSRGGSPEQYF. The CDR3 nucleotides read TGTGCCAGCAGCCGAGGGGGTAGTCCCGAGCAGTACTTC. The chain has TRBV7-9 and TRBJ2-7, with D possibly being TRBD1 (6 bases). The CDR3 contains 13 residues. Germline V gives CDR1 SEHNR, CDR2 FQNEAQ (reference sequence). Between the trimmed V and J ends, which lost 5 bases and 6 bases, there was a span of 14 bases. The full variable domain, in which reference TRBV7-9 and TRBJ2-7 provide the parts outside the CDR3, is DTGVSQNPRHKITKRGQNVTFRCDPISEHNRLYWYRQTLGQGPEFLTYFQNEAQLEKSRLLSDRFSAERPKGSFSTLEIQRTEQGDSAMYLCASSRGGSPEQYFGPGTRLTVT.

The gene calls are TRBV7-6 and TRBJ2-1; 10 nucleotides match TRBD2. The CDR3 extends over 16 amino acids. The germline CDR1 and CDR2 sequences are SGHVS and FNYEAQ. V trimming: 0 bases; J trimming: 8 bases; junction bases outside the gene matches: 7. The CDR3 loop is CASSLAPAGGRDEQFF. CDR3 sequence (DNA): TGTGCCAGCAGCTTAGCGCCAGCGGGAGGGCGGGATGAGCAGTTCTTC. Supplemented by reference TRBV7-6 and TRBJ2-1, the full variable domain reads GAGVSQSPRYKVTKRGQDVALRCDPISGHVSLYWYRQALGQGPEFLTYFNYEAQQDKSGLPNDRFSAERPEGSISTLTIQRTEQRDSAMYRCASSLAPAGGRDEQFFGPGTRLTVL.

This clone has just a few counts. The genes are TRBV19 and TRBJ1-6; 11 nucleotides line up with TRBD1. Germline V gene sequence: CDR1 LNHDA, CDR2 SQIVND (reference sequence). CDR3 length: 15 residues. The ends lost 3 bases at V and 8 bases at J; junction bases unmatched: 3. The CDR3 region is CASSMWGQGDSPLHF. In nucleotides, the CDR3 is TGTGCCAGTAGTATGTGGGGACAGGGGGATTCACCCCTCCACTTT.

This clone was seen just once. The chain employs TRBV6-1 and TRBJ2-1; D is perhaps TRBD2 (6 bases). Germline values: CDR1 MNHNS, CDR2 SASEGT. The CDR3 is made up of 12 amino acids. Deletions cut 2 bases from V and 10 bases from J, with 9 bases between. As DNA, the CDR3 is TGTGCCAGCAGTGAATCCCGGGGGGAGCAGTTCTTC. Its translation is CASSESRGEQFF.

This clone was recorded only once. V gene TRBV28 combines with J gene TRBJ1-2, with TRBD1 identical over 7 bases. The CDR3 is made up of 14 amino acids. V trimming: 8 bases; J trimming: 8 bases; junction bases outside the gene matches: 14. Germline V gives CDR1 MDHEN, CDR2 SYDVKM. This CDR3 reads CASGLYRQGLGYTF. In DNA form, the CDR3 reads TGTGCCAGCGGCCTTTACAGACAGGGTTTGGGCTACACCTTC.

Concerning this clone itself: At one end, the junction sequence differs from germline, possibly due to a read error. The V and J genes are TRBV7-9 and TRBJ2-7, with TRBD2 matching over 7 bases. Germline V gives CDR1 SEHNR, CDR2 FQNEAQ (reference sequence). CDR3 length: 12 residues. The CDR3 spells CATSTGGYEQYF. The CDR3 nucleotides read TGTGCCACCAGCACGGGGGGCTACGAGCAGTACTTC.

DNA for the CDR3: TGTGCCAGCAGGCAAGACAGGGCGAACTACAATGAGCAGTTCTTC. Its protein is CASRQDRANYNEQFF. V usage is TRBV2 and J usage is TRBJ2-1; 7 nucleotides align to TRBD1. This CDR3 contains 15 residues. The V gene end was trimmed by 6 bases and the J gene end by 3 bases; junction bases not matched to a gene: 8. In germline, CDR1 is SNHLY, CDR2 FYNNEI.

V is TRBV9 and J is TRBJ1-3; D not certain. Germline values: CDR1 SGDLS, CDR2 YYNGEE. V dropped 3 bases and J dropped 5 bases, with 12 bases sitting between them. The CDR3 loop spans 14 amino acids. CDR3 protein: CASSAQELRNTIYF. The DNA for the CDR3 is TGTGCCAGCAGCGCGCAGGAACTTCGAAACACCATATATTTT.

The rearrangement uses TRBV7-3 and TRBJ2-5; TRBD2 aligns across 9 bases. With 6 bases clipped from V and 2 bases from J, the junction kept 28 bases outside the gene matches. CDR3 size: 22 residues. Per germline, CDR1 SGHTA and CDR2 FQGTGA. CDR3 coding DNA: TGTGCCAGCAGGAACCCTGCGGGAGGGCCAACAAGGGGGGGTAGAAGGCAAGAGACCCAGTACTTC. Protein: CASRNPAGGPTRGGRRQETQYF.